Each of the 7 T cell receptor beta chains below was sequenced from the same sample in a study of OX40 agonist ivuxolimab in advanced cancers. Measured with immunoSEQ multiplex PCR; TCRdb has only the in-frame clones, and not every one. Of around 98,000 clones listed, 87% are singletons. Sequencing was performed on CD4+ or CD8+ T cells sorted from blood, taken in a trial of the OX40 agonist ivuxolimab. Source of these receptors: an adult with an advanced solid tumor such as melanoma, head and neck, liver or kidney cancer.

The rearrangement uses TRBV7-2 and TRBJ2-1, with no clear D. The V and J ends lost 5 bases and 4 bases respectively, with 12 bases between them. Looked up from germline, CDR1 is SGHTA and CDR2 is FQGNSA. The CDR3 length is 14 residues. In nucleotides, the CDR3 is TGTGCCAGCAGCACACCGGGCCCTTACAATGAGCAGTTCTTC. Translated: CASSTPGPYNEQFF.

Here the CDR3 reads CASSLRSPGGYYEQYF. The DNA for the CDR3 is TGTGCCAGCAGTTTACGTTCACCGGGGGGTTACTACGAGCAGTACTTC. This rearrangement joins TRBV28 to TRBJ2-7; 7 bases are shared with TRBD2. The ends lost 2 bases at V and 3 bases at J; junction bases unmatched: 10. The CDR3 has 16 residues. The germline V gene encodes CDR1 MDHEN and CDR2 SYDVKM.

This clone was seen once. This rearrangement joins TRBV5-1 to TRBJ2-7; D ambiguous. Germline V lookup: CDR1 SGHRS, CDR2 YFSETQ. This CDR3 is built from 15 residues. Deletions cut 0 bases from V and 7 bases from J, with 17 bases between. DNA for the CDR3: TGCGCCAGCAGCTTGGGGGCACTCCGGCTGGAAGAGCAGTACTTC. Translated, it gives CASSLGALRLEEQYF.

The chain is built from TRBV10-3 and TRBJ2-1, with 11 bases aligning to TRBD1. V lost 0 bases to trimming and J lost 13 bases; unmatched junction nucleotides: 17. The germline gives CDR1 ENHRY, CDR2 SYGVKD. The CDR3 extends over 18 amino acids. The CDR3 DNA sequence: TGTGCCATCAGTGAGTCCTCTAACTCCGGGACAGGGGGATCGGTACAGTTCTTC. Its protein product is CAISESSNSGTGGSVQFF.

This chain connects TRBV2 to TRBJ1-2; the match to TRBD1 covers 9 bases. CDR1 and CDR2 from the germline V gene are SNHLY and FYNNEI. This CDR3 has 15 residues. Trimming took 5 bases from V and 4 from J; bases not matched to a gene: 8. For the CDR3, the DNA is TGTGCCAGCAGTTTACAGGGGGCGAATGTCTATGGCTACACCTTC. Protein product: CASSLQGANVYGYTF. The variable domain in full, with the rest retrieved from reference TRBV2 and TRBJ1-2, is EPEVTQTPSHQVTQMGQEVILRCVPISNHLYFYWYRQILGQKVEFLVSFYNNEISEKSEIFDDQFSVERPDGSNFTLKIRSTKLEDSAMYFCASSLQGANVYGYTFGSGTRLTVV.

This clone was picked up one time. The V gene is TRBV15, the J gene TRBJ1-5, with D perhaps matching TRBD1 (5 bases). Trimming removed 7 bases at V and 6 bases at J, with 13 bases between. The CDR3 runs 13 residues. CDR1 LNHNV and CDR2 YYDKDF come from the germline V gene (reference sequence). The CDR3 nucleotides are TGTGCCACCAACCGGGGTAGGGGTCAGCCCCAGCATTTT. This codes for CATNRGRGQPQHF.

The chain links TRBV6-5 to TRBJ1-1; D is unresolved. Germline assignment: CDR1 MNHEY and CDR2 SVGAGI. Between the trimmed V and J ends, which lost 7 bases and 7 bases, there was a span of 10 bases. This CDR3 spans 11 amino acids. The CDR3 DNA reads as TGTGCCAGCACGGCAGGACTTGAAGCTTTCTTT. This codes for CASTAGLEAFF.